This TCR beta chain was sequenced in a study of OX40 agonist ivuxolimab in advanced cancers. Looking at the study overall: Ivuxolimab is an agonistic anti-OX40 (CD134) antibody, and patients were treated with it.

TCRdb's table, derived via immunoSEQ multiplex PCR, lists solely in-frame clones and lacks some. The repertoire holds around 56,000 clones, with roughly 87% as singletons. V trimming: 6 bases; J trimming: 3 bases; junction bases outside the gene matches: 9. Per germline, CDR1 SEHNR and CDR2 FQNEAQ (reference sequence). The CDR3 is 17 amino acids. Sample: CD4+ or CD8+ T cells sorted from blood, taken in a trial of the OX40 agonist ivuxolimab. The clonotype was recovered from an adult with an advanced solid tumor such as melanoma, head and neck, liver or kidney cancer. The V call is TRBV7-9, the J call TRBJ2-7; 15 bases are shared with TRBD2. CDR3 sequence: CASSSGLAGGTYYEQYF. CDR3 nucleotides: TGTGCCAGCAGTTCCGGACTAGCGGGAGGGACATACTACGAGCAGTACTTC.